The sequence of this T cell receptor (beta chain) was determined in a study of blood T cell repertoires in COVID-19. Study-wide context: Sites in the United States, Italy and Spain provided acute and convalescent COVID-19 samples. Nucleic acid was either cDNA or gDNA, and it came from T cells, B-cell-depleted T cells, or PBMCs.

Original methodology: Counts of nucleated cells, estimated from reference gene primer amplification, were obtained. Produced via immunoSEQ multiplex PCR; TCRdb's table is partial and in-frame only. Clonal size and the V and J genes are those of that table, whereas D and trimming came from the DNA. The sample consists of about 66,000 clones, roughly 75% of them appearing once. The receptor was derived from a human donor in a cohort sampled during active COVID-19. Sequenced material: peripheral blood.

CDR3 DNA: TGTGCCAGCAGCCAGGGACAAACACAAGAGACCCAGTACTTC. This gives the protein CASSQGQTQETQYF. The chain joins TRBV7-2 to TRBJ2-5; D is perhaps TRBD1 (6 bases). The CDR3 has 14 amino acids. Germline V lookup: CDR1 SGHTA, CDR2 FQGNSA. Trimming took 5 bases from V and 2 from J, leaving 12 bases between them.